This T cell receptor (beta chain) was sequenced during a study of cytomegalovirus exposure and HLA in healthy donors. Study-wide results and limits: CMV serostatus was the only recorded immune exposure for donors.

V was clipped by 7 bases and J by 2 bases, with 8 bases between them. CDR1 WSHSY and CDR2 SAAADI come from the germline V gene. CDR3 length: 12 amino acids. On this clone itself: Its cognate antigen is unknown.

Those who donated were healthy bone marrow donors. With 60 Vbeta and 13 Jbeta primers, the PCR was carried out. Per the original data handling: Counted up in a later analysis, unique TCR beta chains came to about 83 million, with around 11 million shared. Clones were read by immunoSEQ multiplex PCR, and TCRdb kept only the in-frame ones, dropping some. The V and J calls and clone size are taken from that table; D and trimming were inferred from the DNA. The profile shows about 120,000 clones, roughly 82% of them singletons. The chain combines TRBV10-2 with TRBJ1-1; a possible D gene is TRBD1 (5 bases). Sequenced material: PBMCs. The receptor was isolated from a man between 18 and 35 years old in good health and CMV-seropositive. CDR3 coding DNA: TGCGCCAGCACTCAGGGTAACACTGAAGCTTTCTTT. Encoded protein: CASTQGNTEAFF.